The clone carrying this T cell receptor (beta chain) came up a few times. The data were taken from a study of blood T cell repertoires in COVID-19. Study background: PBMCs, B-cell-depleted T cells, or T cells provided the cDNA or gDNA that made up the material.

Trimming stripped 6 bases from V and 6 bases from J, with 12 bases between. This CDR3 spans 12 amino acids. CDR1 and CDR2 from the germline V gene are MNHEY and SVGEGT. Authors' processing steps: Estimates of nucleated cell counts were drawn from the amplification of reference gene primers. Sequencing used immunoSEQ multiplex PCR; TCRdb keeps in-frame clones, though not all of them. V and J calls and clone size are given by that table; D and trimming were obtained from the DNA. The data show 150,000 to 200,000 clones, 79% seen once. The rearrangement uses TRBV6-2 or TRBV6-3 and TRBJ2-7; D gene uncertain. The TCR originated in a man aged 55 to 70 with active or convalescent COVID-19. The sequencing input was peripheral blood. CDR3 coding DNA: TGTGCCAGCAGCCACGTCCCGGGCGAGCAGTACTTC. It specifies CASSHVPGEQYF.